The entry below gives a single TCR beta chain sequence along with its context. Its antigen is as yet unknown. This sample is drawn from a study of shared clonotypes between healthy human individuals. Study in general: Donors consisted of two women and a few men between 18 and 49.

Germline values: CDR1 SNHLY, CDR2 FYNNEI. The CDR3 extends over 15 amino acids. The ends were cut back, 2 bases at V and 3 bases at J, with 14 bases in the middle. Study findings and constraints: Incomplete sequencing of sorted subsets was indicated by rarefaction despite large depth.

Using immunoSEQ multiplex PCR, the repertoire was profiled, and TCRdb retains in-frame clones only, with some absent. The table lists roughly 1,500,000 clones, approximately 98.5% of them singletons. Sequenced: naive CD4+ T cells sorted from blood. The subset was: CD45RA+ positively selected. V is TRBV2 and J is TRBJ2-7; tentatively, D is TRBD1 (6 bases). This TCR was sampled from a man aged 30 to 39 in good health. The CDR3 DNA follows: TGTGCCAGCAGTGAACTCCGGGACATCCTCTACGAGCAGTACTTC. Protein product: CASSELRDILYEQYF.